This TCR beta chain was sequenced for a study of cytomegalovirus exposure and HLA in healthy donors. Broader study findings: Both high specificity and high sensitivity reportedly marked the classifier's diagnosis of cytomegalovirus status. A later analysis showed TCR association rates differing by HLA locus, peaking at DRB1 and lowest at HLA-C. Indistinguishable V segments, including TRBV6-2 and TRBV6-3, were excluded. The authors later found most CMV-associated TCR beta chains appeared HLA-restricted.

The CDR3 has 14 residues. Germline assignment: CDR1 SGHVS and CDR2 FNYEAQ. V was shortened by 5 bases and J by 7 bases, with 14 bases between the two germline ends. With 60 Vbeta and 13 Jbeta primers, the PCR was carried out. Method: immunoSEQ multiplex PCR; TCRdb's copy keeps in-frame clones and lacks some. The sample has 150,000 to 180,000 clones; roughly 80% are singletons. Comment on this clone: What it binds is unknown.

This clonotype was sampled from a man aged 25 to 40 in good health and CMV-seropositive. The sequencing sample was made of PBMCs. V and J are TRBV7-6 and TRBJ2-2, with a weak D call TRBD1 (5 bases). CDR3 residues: CASSPRQRNGELFF. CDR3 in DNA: TGTGCCAGCAGCCCAAGACAGAGAAACGGGGAGCTGTTTTTT.